The clone carrying this T cell receptor (beta chain) has just a few counts. This sample was taken from a study of response to subunit inactivated influenza vaccine. Via MiXCR, TCRdb re-called the RT-PCR reads, giving one row per CDR3 protein. The table has roughly 620,000 distinct CDR3 sequences, roughly 12% seen once. Looked up from germline, CDR1 is ENHRY and CDR2 is SYGVKD. This CDR3 region has 15 residues. V gave up 4 bases and J gave up 4 bases; unmatched junction bases: 9. This sample also appeared in a second study, on T cells expressing NK-cell markers. That paper notes: UMIs were included in TCR beta cDNA generated by 5'RACE template switching. CD8+ T cells in 5 or 6 donors included dominant NKG2C+ clonotypes at about 1.0-7.5%.

This specimen was PBMCs from blood, taken on the day of vaccination. This TCR was sampled from a man aged 50-60 years who received an inactivated influenza vaccine. The chain carries TRBV10-3 and TRBJ2-7; 8 bases are shared with TRBD2. The CDR3 loop reads CAISGRTSRLYEQYF. CDR3 sequence (DNA): TGTGCCATCAGTGGTAGGACTAGCCGATTATACGAGCAGTACTTC.